The sequence of this T cell receptor beta chain was determined in a study of blood T cell repertoires in COVID-19. The length of the CDR3 is 16 residues. Trimming stripped 5 bases from V and 0 bases from J, with 14 bases between. Germline values: CDR1 SGHAT, CDR2 FQDESV (reference sequence). Sequencing was performed with immunoSEQ multiplex PCR; in TCRdb, only in-frame clones are kept and a portion is missing. Among over 200,000 clones listed, roughly nine tenths were seen once. This sequence originates from a man between 60 and 70 years old with COVID-19, enrolled during active disease. The rearrangement links TRBV11-1 to TRBJ2-1; tentative D call: TRBD2 (6 bases). What was sequenced was peripheral blood. In DNA, the CDR3 is TGTGCCAGCAGCCCGGGACTCTCGCCCTCCTACAATGAGCAGTTCTTC. Translation: CASSPGLSPSYNEQFF.